This T cell receptor (beta chain) was retrieved from a study of blood T cell repertoires in COVID-19. Study-level background: Samples of COVID-19 (acute and convalescent) were obtained from the United States, Italy and Spain. Sources were T cells, B-cell-depleted T cells, or PBMCs; the material itself was cDNA or gDNA.

Study processing details: The assay estimated nucleated cells by amplifying reference gene primers. The assay was immunoSEQ multiplex PCR, and TCRdb's table has in-frame clones only and misses some. V and J calls and clone size are given by that table; D and trimming were obtained from the DNA. The data contain approximately 240,000 clones, approximately 81% of them seen just once; the ten biggest clones take up around 3%. Germline-derived CDR1 and CDR2 are MRHNA and SNTAGT. With 6 bases clipped from V and 0 bases from J, the junction kept 3 bases outside the gene matches. The CDR3 extends over 15 amino acids.

The receptor's source is a man aged 50 to 59 who had recovered from COVID-19. Sequenced material: peripheral blood. The chain is built from TRBV6-4 and TRBJ2-1, with TRBD2 matching over 9 bases. The CDR3 region is CASSLAGSSYNEQFF. Written as DNA, the CDR3 is TGTGCCAGCAGCCTAGCGGGGAGCTCCTACAATGAGCAGTTCTTC.